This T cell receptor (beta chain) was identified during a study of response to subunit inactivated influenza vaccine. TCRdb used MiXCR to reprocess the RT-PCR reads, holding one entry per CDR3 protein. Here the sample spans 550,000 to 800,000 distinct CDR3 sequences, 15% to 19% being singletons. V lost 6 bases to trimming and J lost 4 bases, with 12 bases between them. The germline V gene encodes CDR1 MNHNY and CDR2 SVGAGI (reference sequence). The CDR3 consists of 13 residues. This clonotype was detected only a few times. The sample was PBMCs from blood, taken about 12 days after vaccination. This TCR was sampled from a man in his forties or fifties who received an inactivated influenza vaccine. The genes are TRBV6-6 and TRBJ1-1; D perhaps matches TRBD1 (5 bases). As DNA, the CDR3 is TGTGCCAGCAGATCCCCGGGGGGCACTGAAGCTTTCTTT. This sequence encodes CASRSPGGTEAFF.